Below are 27 T cell receptor beta chains sequenced from a single sample in a study of blood T cell repertoires in COVID-19. TCRdb keeps only in-frame clones here, not all; method: immunoSEQ multiplex PCR. The sample lists around 320,000 clones; around 90% were seen once. Input material: PBMCs or T cells enriched from blood (not recorded which). The receptors were gathered from a woman in her late teens or twenties with acute COVID-19.

The chain joins TRBV9 to TRBJ2-7; 9 bases align to TRBD1. CDR1 and CDR2 (germline): SGDLS, YYNGEE. This CDR3 is 14 amino acids long. The V and J ends lost 3 bases and 4 bases, in that order; junction bases with no gene match: 5. Written as DNA, the CDR3 is TGTGCCAGCAGCGCCCGGGACAGGGCTTACGAGCAGTACTTC. Encoded protein: CASSARDRAYEQYF.

J is TRBJ2-7 and V is TRBV18; the match to TRBD2 covers 11 bases. Per the germline V gene, CDR1 is KGHSH and CDR2 is LQKENI. This CDR3 contains 16 residues. V was pared by 2 bases and J by 6 bases, with 9 bases of the junction left unmatched. The CDR3 region is CASSPVAGTSGPEQYF. The CDR3 nucleotides are TGTGCCAGCTCACCAGTAGCCGGGACTAGCGGACCCGAGCAGTACTTC. The full variable domain, in which reference TRBV18 and TRBJ2-7 provide the parts outside the CDR3, is NAGVMQNPRHLVRRRGQEARLRCSPMKGHSHVYWYRQLPEEGLKFMVYLQKENIIDESGMPKERFSAEFPKEGPSILRIQQVVRGDSAAYFCASSPVAGTSGPEQYFGPGTRLTVT.

The rearrangement joins TRBV11-2 to TRBJ2-3, with a weak D call TRBD1 (6 bases). Germline lookup yields CDR1 SGHAT and CDR2 FQNNGV. The length of the CDR3 is 15 residues. V dropped 5 bases and J dropped 6 bases, with 18 bases sitting between them. As DNA, the CDR3 is TGTGCCAGCAGCGCCAGGGGAAAGGAACACGATACGCAGTATTTT. It codes for CASSARGKEHDTQYF.

The V gene is TRBV14, the J gene TRBJ2-5; 7 positions match TRBD2. CDR3 length: 15 residues. Germline CDR1 is SGHDN and CDR2 is FVKESK. V lost 4 bases, J lost 4 bases, and 9 bases stayed unmatched. The CDR3 nucleotides are TGTGCCAGCAGCCGACTAGCATGGGTCCCAGAGACCCAGTACTTC. Translating it yields CASSRLAWVPETQYF.

As for this clone: One junction end does not reproduce the germline sequence, and a read error may be involved. The genes are TRBV2 and TRBJ2-7; 8 nucleotides line up with TRBD1. The CDR3 length is 10 residues. CDR1 SNHLY and CDR2 FYNNEI come from the germline V gene. Here the CDR3 reads CASSEGQVTF. CDR3 DNA sequence: TGTGCCAGCAGTGAGGGACAGGTTACTTTC.

V is TRBV2 and J is TRBJ2-5; TRBD1 agrees at 7 bases. CDR1 and CDR2 (germline): SNHLY, FYNNEI. The V and J ends lost 6 bases and 0 bases, in that order; junction bases with no gene match: 7. This CDR3 is 15 amino acids long. CDR3 protein: CASRIGQANQETQYF. The DNA for the CDR3 is TGTGCCAGCAGAATAGGACAGGCCAACCAAGAGACCCAGTACTTC.

This chain uses TRBV29-1 with TRBJ2-7; a weak D match, TRBD1 (5 bases). The CDR3 has 15 residues. V shed 1 base and J shed 0 bases, with 13 bases lying between them. The germline V gene has CDR1 SQVTM and CDR2 ANQGSEA. The CDR3 region has the DNA TGCAGCGTTGAAGGGGGCCAGGACCTCTCCTACGAGCAGTACTTC. Translating it yields CSVEGGQDLSYEQYF.

This rearrangement joins TRBV7-2 to TRBJ1-1; 7 bases line up with TRBD1. The length of the CDR3 is 15 residues. Germline V lookup: CDR1 SGHTA, CDR2 FQGNSA. Trimming cost V 4 bases and J 6 bases; bases outside gene matches: 11. The CDR3 nucleotides are TGTGCCAGCAGCTCGCAGGGGGGTATGTTTTCTGAAGCTTTCTTT. Translation: CASSSQGGMFSEAFF.

The chain's CDR3 is CASSIEAGAGELFF. In DNA, the CDR3 is TGTGCCAGTAGTATAGAGGCAGGGGCCGGGGAGCTGTTTTTT. This rearrangement joins TRBV19 to TRBJ2-2, with D maybe TRBD1 (6 bases). Trimming cost V 0 bases and J 6 bases, with 8 bases left between them. The germline CDR1 and CDR2 sequences are LNHDA and SQIVND (reference sequence). The CDR3 is 14 residues long.

Only one count was recorded for this clone. In nucleotides, the CDR3 is TGTGCCAGCAGTCAAACAGGGGGCCGTCAGCCCCAGCATTTT. This codes for CASSQTGGRQPQHF. The chain combines TRBV6-5 with TRBJ1-5, with 9 positions matching TRBD1. The CDR3 consists of 14 residues. Looked up from germline, CDR1 is MNHEY and CDR2 is SVGAGI. With V trimmed by 5 bases and J by 6 bases, 5 bases remained unmatched.

The rearrangement uses TRBV5-1 and TRBJ2-7; 9 bases map to TRBD2. V gave up 4 bases and J gave up 2 bases; unmatched junction bases: 7. The germline V gene encodes CDR1 SGHRS and CDR2 YFSETQ. The CDR3 loop spans 15 amino acids. The CDR3 loop reads CASSPAAGGPYEQYF. The DNA for the CDR3 is TGCGCCAGCAGCCCCGCGGCGGGAGGGCCCTACGAGCAGTACTTC.

The genes are TRBV10-2 and TRBJ2-1, with 13 positions matching TRBD2. The germline CDR1 and CDR2 sequences are WSHSY and SAAADI. The V gene end was trimmed by 2 bases and the J gene end by 7 bases; junction bases not matched to a gene: 2. The CDR3 contains 15 residues. This CDR3 is CASSERTSGSNEQFF. The CDR3 DNA follows: TGCGCCAGCAGTGAGAGGACTAGCGGGAGTAATGAGCAGTTCTTC.

Sample share makes this clone medium-sized (0.01 to 0.1%). The chain is built from TRBV3-1 (or the pseudogene TRBV3-2) and TRBJ1-1; tentatively, D is TRBD1 (5 bases). Germline V CDR1 and CDR2: LGHDT, YNNKEL (reference sequence). The V and J ends lost 4 bases and 5 bases respectively, with 14 bases between them. The CDR3 length is 14 residues. This CDR3 is CASSPTGGRTEAFF. The CDR3 DNA reads as TGTGCCAGCAGCCCTACGGGGGGAAGGACTGAAGCTTTCTTT.

The chain combines TRBV7-9 with TRBJ1-5, with D possibly being TRBD1 (6 bases). Per the germline V gene, CDR1 is SEHNR and CDR2 is FQNEAQ (reference sequence). The CDR3 runs 15 residues. V lost 5 bases and J lost 3, with 14 bases in between. CDR3 region: CASSPTGAYNQPQHF. The CDR3 DNA follows: TGTGCCAGCAGCCCGACAGGCGCTTACAATCAGCCCCAGCATTTT.

This rearrangement joins TRBV12-3 or TRBV12-4 to TRBJ2-7; unclear D gene. This CDR3 is built from 13 residues. Trimming took off 6 bases at V and 0 bases at J, with 9 bases between the two ends. The CDR3 DNA is TGTGCCAGCAGCCGAGACACCTCCTACGAGCAGTACTTC. Its protein product is CASSRDTSYEQYF.

V is TRBV7-2 and J is TRBJ2-7, with D perhaps TRBD1 (5 bases). CDR3 length equals 14 residues. CDR1 and CDR2 from the germline V gene are SGHTA and FQGNSA. Trimming removed 0 bases from V and 5 bases from J, with 11 bases in between. DNA for the CDR3: TGTGCCAGCAGCTTAGCAGGGGTGCCCAACGAGCAGTACTTC. Its protein is CASSLAGVPNEQYF.

The chain links TRBV19 to TRBJ1-1; D may be TRBD1 (5 bases). V shed 5 bases and J shed 2 bases, with 21 bases lying between them. Germline V CDR1 and CDR2: LNHDA, SQIVND (reference sequence). There are 17 residues in the CDR3. The CDR3 coding sequence is TGTGCCAGTAGTCCCCCAGTGGCAGGGAGGAAAAACACTGAAGCTTTCTTT. It specifies CASSPPVAGRKNTEAFF.

This clone was counted once. The rearrangement links TRBV28 to TRBJ2-7, with D possibly TRBD2 on 5 matching bases. The CDR3 spans 15 residues. Trimming pared 6 bases from V and 5 bases from J, leaving 20 bases between. Per germline, CDR1 MDHEN and CDR2 SYDVKM. The CDR3 nucleotides are TGTGCCAGCAGGGGCGGGCAATTATCAAAGGACGAGCAGTACTTC. This codes for CASRGGQLSKDEQYF.

V is TRBV11-3 and J is TRBJ1-3; the D is unclear. The germline CDR1 and CDR2 sequences are SGHNT and YENEEA. V lost 5 bases and J 4 bases, leaving 15 bases between the germline ends. The CDR3 covers 15 residues. CDR3 residues: CASSLKVGRGNTIYF. CDR3 sequence (DNA): TGTGCCAGCAGCCTTAAGGTGGGGAGAGGAAACACCATATATTTT.

This clone was counted a few times. The CDR3 reads CASSSGLGGNYGYTF. In DNA, the CDR3 is TGTGCCAGCAGCTCAGGGCTCGGGGGGAACTATGGCTACACCTTC. This chain links TRBV7-2 with TRBJ1-2, with D maybe TRBD1 (5 bases). The CDR3 is 15 amino acids. Trimming shortened V by 4 bases and J by 2 bases, and 14 bases separated the two germline ends. Germline assignment: CDR1 SGHTA and CDR2 FQGNSA.

The J gene is TRBJ1-3, the V gene TRBV29-1; D uncertain. Germline lookup yields CDR1 SQVTM and CDR2 ANQGSEA. Trimming left V 8 bases short and J 0 bases short, with 14 bases between. This CDR3 is 14 amino acids long. This CDR3 is CSPPRVPSGNTIYF. CDR3 sequence (DNA): TGCAGCCCTCCGAGGGTCCCCTCTGGAAACACCATATATTTT.

This clone was picked up a small number of times. This chain joins TRBV25-1 and TRBJ1-6; D uncertain. Germline V gene sequence: CDR1 MGHDK, CDR2 SYGVNS. CDR3 length: 12 amino acids. V lost 7 bases to trimming and J lost 8 bases, with 9 bases between them. CDR3 sequence: CASTSVDSPLHF. CDR3 nucleotides: TGTGCCAGCACCTCGGTCGATTCACCCCTCCACTTT.

This chain uses TRBV10-3 with TRBJ1-1, with a possible D match to TRBD1 (6 bases). Germline V gene lookup returns CDR1 ENHRY and CDR2 SYGVKD. The germline V and J ends were trimmed by 1 base and 6 bases, with 12 bases remaining between them. The CDR3 length is 14 residues. CDR3 protein: CAISELQQGAEAFF. The CDR3 nucleotides read TGTGCCATCAGTGAGTTACAACAGGGTGCTGAAGCTTTCTTT.

The rearrangement uses TRBV9 and TRBJ2-5; D gene uncertain. The CDR3 has 14 amino acids. Germline V gives CDR1 SGDLS, CDR2 YYNGEE. V was cut by 3 bases and J by 4 bases, with 13 bases left in between. The CDR3 protein is CASSAGTIPETQYF. The CDR3 DNA sequence: TGTGCCAGCAGCGCCGGAACTATCCCAGAGACCCAGTACTTC.

The rearrangement joins TRBV27 to TRBJ2-1, with 8 nucleotides matching TRBD2. J lost 1 base, V lost 1 base, and 3 bases had no gene match. The CDR3 is 16 amino acids. Germline V gene lookup returns CDR1 MNHEY and CDR2 SMNVEV (reference sequence). The CDR3 DNA reads TGTGCCAGCAGTTTATATCCGGGAGGGTCCTACAATGAGCAGTTCTTC. Its protein product is CASSLYPGGSYNEQFF.

V usage is TRBV30 and J usage is TRBJ1-4; D is possibly TRBD1 (5 bases). The length of the CDR3 is 14 residues. Germline CDR1 and CDR2: GTSNPN and SVGIG (reference sequence). V lost 5 bases and J lost 0, with 10 bases in between. For the CDR3, the DNA is TGTGCCTGGGACAGTACGCCAACTAATGAAAAACTGTTTTTT. As protein: CAWDSTPTNEKLFF.

The chain has TRBV3-1 (or the pseudogene TRBV3-2) and TRBJ2-1; a weak D match, TRBD2 (5 bases). The CDR3 has 17 residues. From germline, CDR1 is LGHDT and CDR2 YNNKEL (reference sequence). Trimming removed 3 bases at V and 0 bases at J, with 15 bases between. Written as DNA, the CDR3 is TGTGCCAGCAGCCAGGGTCCCCGGAGCGGCTCCTACAATGAGCAGTTCTTC. Protein: CASSQGPRSGSYNEQFF.